The present T cell receptor (beta chain) was sequenced within a study of T cell responses to AZD1222 COVID-19 vaccine. The method was immunoSEQ multiplex PCR; TCRdb's version includes in-frame clones alone and lacks a portion of them. The repertoire has roughly 120,000 clones, around 90% of them found once; the top ten carry over 8.5%. V lost 2 bases to trimming and J lost 0 bases, with 16 bases between them. The V gene's germline CDR1 is MGHRA and CDR2 YSYEKL. The CDR3 is made up of 17 amino acids. This clone was picked up one time. The input for sequencing was peripheral blood, taken on day 0 of AZD1222 vaccination. The sequence was collected from an adult in good health. The J gene is TRBJ1-1, the V gene TRBV4-1; D unclear. For the CDR3, the DNA is TGCGCCAGCAGCCAAACCACTCTTATTCGGGTGAACACTGAAGCTTTCTTT. This translates into CASSQTTLIRVNTEAFF.